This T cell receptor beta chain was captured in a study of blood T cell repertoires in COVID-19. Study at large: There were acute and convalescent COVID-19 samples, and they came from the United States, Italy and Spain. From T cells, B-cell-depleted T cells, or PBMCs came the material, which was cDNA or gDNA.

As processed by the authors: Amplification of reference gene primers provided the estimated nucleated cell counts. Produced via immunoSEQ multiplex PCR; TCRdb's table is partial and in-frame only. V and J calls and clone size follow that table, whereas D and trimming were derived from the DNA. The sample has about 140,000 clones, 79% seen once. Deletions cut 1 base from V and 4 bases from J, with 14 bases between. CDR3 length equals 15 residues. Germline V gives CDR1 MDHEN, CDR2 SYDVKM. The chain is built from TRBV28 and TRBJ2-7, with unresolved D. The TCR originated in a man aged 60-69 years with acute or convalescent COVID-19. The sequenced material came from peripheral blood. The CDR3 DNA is TGTGCCAGCAGTTTATCGGGTCCTAGTTTTTACGAGCAGTACTTC. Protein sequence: CASSLSGPSFYEQYF.